This T cell receptor (beta chain) was sequenced in a study of lymphopenia after photon versus proton radiotherapy. With V trimmed by 0 bases and J by 1 base, 6 bases remained unmatched. CDR1 is KGHSH and CDR2 is LQKENI in the germline V gene. This CDR3 is 17 amino acids long. Method: immunoSEQ multiplex PCR; TCRdb's copy keeps in-frame clones and lacks some. Of 55,000 to 70,000 clones in the sample, around 92% were seen once. Whole-study results and caveats: Oligoclonal CD8+ Temra expansion after nadir drove photon patients' diversity drop. Relative stability marked proton patients; photon patients lost diversity and naive cells.

About this clone itself: The antigen remains unidentified.

Sequencing used peripheral blood, obtained from a patient treated with photon-based radiotherapy. The clonotype originates from a woman aged 35 to 49 with cholangiocarcinoma. This chain links TRBV18 with TRBJ2-3; 8 bases agree with TRBD1. The chain's CDR3 is CASSPPTGGSGTDTQYF. CDR3 in DNA: TGTGCCAGCTCACCACCTACAGGGGGGAGCGGCACAGATACGCAGTATTTT.